This T cell receptor beta chain was identified in a study of blood T cell repertoires in COVID-19 (dated by TCRdb to 2020 to 2021). Turning to the overall study: Samples covering the acute and convalescent phases of COVID-19 were provided by collaborators in the United States, Italy and Spain. The material from the prospective study consisted of cDNA or gDNA derived from T cells, B-cell-depleted T cells, or PBMCs. Deeply sampled blood TCRbeta repertoires from subjects exposed to, actively infected with, or recovered from COVID-19 were included in the dataset. The repertoires were released in a freely available public database intended as a resource for research on the immune response to SARS-CoV-2. The samples were drawn from two sources: the first 160 participants of the ongoing ImmuneRACE study, and 1,000 to 1,500 subjects contributed by 6 global collaborators. The sample metadata nearly always contained a de-identified subject ID, COVID-19 status, age in years and sex. HLA class I and class II types, where available, came from metadata supplied by the sample provider rather than from assay-based typing. Broad study findings and their caveats: How much clinical and demographic metadata was included differed by source and by participant, and the metadata was provided uncurated.

The immunoSEQ Assay, a bias-controlled multiplex PCR, was used to amplify TCRbeta CDR3 regions from genomic DNA. In the paper's pipeline: The number of nucleated cells in each sample was estimated from the amplification of reference gene primers within the assay. To quantify the absolute abundance of each unique TCRbeta CDR3 rearrangement, sequence reads were collapsed and filtered. For each sample, productive Simpson clonality was calculated as the square root of Simpson's diversity index across productive rearrangements. TCRdb provides this immuneACCESS table in a form limited to in-frame rearrangements. Some clones are lacking; in checked studies, under half of them reflect an unresolved V gene, and why the rest are absent is not known. V and J calls and clone size are copied from that table; D and trimming were computed from the DNA. The sample table holds about 260,000 clones, of which around four fifths were seen once. The top ten constitute about 4.9% of the sample.

Samples from volunteer blood donors who had recovered from COVID-19 were contributed by a second Seattle source. The collaborating institutions used their own protocols to collect whole blood in K2EDTA tubes. Collaborator samples were shipped for TCRbeta analysis as frozen whole blood, isolated PBMCs, or DNA extracted from either sample type. Trimmed from V: 4 bases; trimmed from J: 0 bases; junction bases lacking a gene match: 6. From cysteine to phenylalanine, the CDR3 is 17 amino acids long. The entry retains the CDR3 DNA only, 51 bases that are in frame from base 1. Reading the germline V gene (reference sequence) gives CDR1 SGHNT and CDR2 YYREEE. With regard to this clone: The antigen it recognizes is unknown. Nothing much larger sits one base from this clone, and base qualities are not available.

The sample taken for sequencing was peripheral blood. Recombination connected TRBV5-4 to TRBJ2-6, with 8 bases aligning to TRBD1. This receptor was identified in a man in his sixties who had recovered from COVID-19. The CDR3 reads as follows: CASSNGTGPSGANVLTF. The sequenced DNA is TGTGCCAGCAGCAATGGGACAGGTCCCTCTGGGGCCAACGTCCTGACTTTC. Where the CDR3 stops, the reference TRBV5-4 and TRBJ2-6 genes take over; the full variable domain is ETGVTQSPTHLIKTRGQQVTLRCSSQSGHNTVSWYQQALGQGPQFIFQYYREEENGRGNFPPRFSGLQFPNYSSELNVNALELDDSALYLCASSNGTGPSGANVLTFGAGSRLTVL.